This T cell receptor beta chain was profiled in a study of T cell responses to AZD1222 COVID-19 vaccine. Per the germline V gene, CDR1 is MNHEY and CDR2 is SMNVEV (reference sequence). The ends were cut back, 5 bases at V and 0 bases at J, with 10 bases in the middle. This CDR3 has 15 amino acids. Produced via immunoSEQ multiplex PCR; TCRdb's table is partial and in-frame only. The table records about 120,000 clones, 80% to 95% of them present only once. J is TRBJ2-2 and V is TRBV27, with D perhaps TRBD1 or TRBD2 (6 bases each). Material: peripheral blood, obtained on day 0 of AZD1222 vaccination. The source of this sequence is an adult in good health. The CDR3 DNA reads TGTGCCAGCAGTGGGGGGCCAGCGAACACCGGGGAGCTGTTTTTT. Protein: CASSGGPANTGELFF.